Listed here is a single T cell receptor beta chain. Its antigen remains unidentified. The protocol was immunoSEQ multiplex PCR, while the TCRdb copy is restricted to in-frame clones and leaves out a portion. Of some 49,000 clones in the sample, 92% were seen once. The donors were members of the approximately 120-subject validation cohort (separate from the approximately 650-subject first cohort). These data are taken from a study of cytomegalovirus exposure and HLA in healthy donors. Looked up from germline, CDR1 is SEHNR and CDR2 is FQNEAQ (reference sequence). Trimming took off 5 bases at V and 0 bases at J, with 11 bases between the two ends. This CDR3 has 15 residues. Study conclusions and caveats: Most TCR sequences were rare, but some public TCRs occurred in many donors.

The sample consisted of PBMCs. V usage is TRBV7-9 and J usage is TRBJ1-5, with a tentative D call TRBD1 (5 bases). This clonotype was sampled from a man in his late teens or twenties in good health and CMV-seronegative. The CDR3 protein is CASSPQDSSNQPQHF. The CDR3 region has the DNA TGTGCCAGCAGCCCGCAAGACAGTAGCAATCAGCCCCAGCATTTT.